This T cell receptor (beta chain) was retrieved from a study of regulatory T cells in long-lasting Graves disease. On the study more broadly: Graves' disease counted as persistent after over 5 years of antithyroid drugs with positive TSH receptor antibodies.

The sample's time point: persistent/refractory GD, antithyroid drugs over 5 years with positive TRAb. From RNA extracted from PBMCs, the TCR library was made. V lost 1 base and J lost 0, with 10 bases in between. The CDR3 runs 15 residues. CDR1 SGHAT and CDR2 FQDESV come from the germline V gene (reference sequence). CDR3-region Arm-PCR and iRepertoire HTBI primers produced the TCR beta libraries. TCRdb used MiXCR to reprocess the multiplex PCR reads, holding one entry per CDR3 protein. The table records 360,000 or so distinct CDR3 sequences, 20% to 25% of them present only once. Points from the study as a whole: Whereas new patients shared 966 public clonotypes, persistent patients shared more, at a few thousand.

Of note for this clonotype: Its antigen is still unknown.

This clonotype was obtained from a woman aged 40 to 50 with Graves disease. The sample was peripheral blood mononuclear cells (PBMCs), taken when the disease was refractory, from a patient treated with antithyroid drugs. The V call is TRBV11-1, the J call TRBJ2-7; D not resolved. CDR3 amino acids: CASSLVPSPSYEQYF. DNA of the CDR3: TGTGCCAGCAGCTTAGTTCCAAGTCCCTCCTACGAGCAGTACTTC.